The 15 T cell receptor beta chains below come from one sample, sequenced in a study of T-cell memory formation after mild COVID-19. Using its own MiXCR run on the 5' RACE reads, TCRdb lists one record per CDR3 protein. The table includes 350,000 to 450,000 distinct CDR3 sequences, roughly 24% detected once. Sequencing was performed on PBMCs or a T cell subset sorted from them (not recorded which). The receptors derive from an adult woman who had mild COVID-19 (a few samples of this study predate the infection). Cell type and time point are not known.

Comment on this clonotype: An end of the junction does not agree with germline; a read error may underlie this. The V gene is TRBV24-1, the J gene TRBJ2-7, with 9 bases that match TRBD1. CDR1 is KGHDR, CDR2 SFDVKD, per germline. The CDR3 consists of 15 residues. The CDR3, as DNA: TGTTCCACCAGTGACTCCGGACAGGGGAACTACGAGCAGTACTTC. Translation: CSTSDSGQGNYEQYF.

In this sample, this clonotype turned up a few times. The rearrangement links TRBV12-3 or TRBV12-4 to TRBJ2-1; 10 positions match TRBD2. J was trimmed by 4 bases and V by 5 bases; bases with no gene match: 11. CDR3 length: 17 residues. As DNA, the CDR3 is TGTGCCAGCAGTACCCCCGGGCTAGCGGGGGCATACAATGAGCAGTTCTTC. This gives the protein CASSTPGLAGAYNEQFF.

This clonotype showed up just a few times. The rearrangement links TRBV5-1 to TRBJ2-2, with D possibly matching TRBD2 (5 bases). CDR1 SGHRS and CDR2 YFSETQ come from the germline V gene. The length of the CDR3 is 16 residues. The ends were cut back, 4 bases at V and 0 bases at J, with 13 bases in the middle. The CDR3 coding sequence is TGCGCCAGCAGCCCTAGGAGCGGACCGAACACCGGGGAGCTGTTTTTT. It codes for CASSPRSGPNTGELFF.

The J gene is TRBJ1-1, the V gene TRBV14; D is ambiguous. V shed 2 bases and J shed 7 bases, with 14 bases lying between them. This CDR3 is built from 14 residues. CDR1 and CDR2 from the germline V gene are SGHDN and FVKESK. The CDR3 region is CASSQPLSGREAFF. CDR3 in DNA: TGTGCCAGCAGCCAACCCCTCTCGGGCCGTGAAGCTTTCTTT.

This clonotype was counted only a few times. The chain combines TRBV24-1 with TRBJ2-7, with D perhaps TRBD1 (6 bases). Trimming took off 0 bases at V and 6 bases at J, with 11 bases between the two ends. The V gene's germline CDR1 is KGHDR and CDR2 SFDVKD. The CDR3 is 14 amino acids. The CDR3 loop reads CATSDLLQGCEQYF. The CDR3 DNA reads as TGTGCCACCAGTGATTTGCTACAGGGCTGCGAGCAGTACTTC.

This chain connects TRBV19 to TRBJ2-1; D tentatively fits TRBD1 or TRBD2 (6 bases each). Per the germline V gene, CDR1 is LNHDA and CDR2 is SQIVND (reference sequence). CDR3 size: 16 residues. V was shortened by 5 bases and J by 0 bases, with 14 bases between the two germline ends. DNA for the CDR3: TGTGCCAGTAGTTATAGGGGGAGGAGCTCCTACAATGAGCAGTTCTTC. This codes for CASSYRGRSSYNEQFF.

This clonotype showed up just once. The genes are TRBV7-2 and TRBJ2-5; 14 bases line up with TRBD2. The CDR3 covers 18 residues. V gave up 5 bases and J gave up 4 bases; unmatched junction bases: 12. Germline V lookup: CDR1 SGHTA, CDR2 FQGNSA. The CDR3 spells CASSPPGLAGVGGETQYF. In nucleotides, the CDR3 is TGTGCCAGCAGCCCGCCGGGACTAGCGGGAGTGGGGGGAGAGACCCAGTACTTC. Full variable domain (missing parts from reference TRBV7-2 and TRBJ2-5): GAGVSQSPSNKVTEKGKDVELRCDPISGHTALYWYRQSLGQGLEFLIYFQGNSAPDKSGLPSDRFSAERTGGSVSTLTIQRTQQEDSAVYLCASSPPGLAGVGGETQYFGPGTRLLVL.

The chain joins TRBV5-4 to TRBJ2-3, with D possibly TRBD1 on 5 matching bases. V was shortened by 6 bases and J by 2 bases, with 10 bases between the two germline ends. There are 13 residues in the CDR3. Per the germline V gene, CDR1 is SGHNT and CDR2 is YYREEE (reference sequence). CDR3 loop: CASKDSPTDTQYF. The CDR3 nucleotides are TGTGCCAGCAAAGACAGCCCCACAGATACGCAGTATTTT.

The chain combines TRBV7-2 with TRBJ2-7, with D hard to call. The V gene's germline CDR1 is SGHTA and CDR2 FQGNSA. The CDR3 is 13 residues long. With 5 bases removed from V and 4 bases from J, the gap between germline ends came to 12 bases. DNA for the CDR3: TGTGCCAGCAGCCCCTCGGTGTCATACGAGCAGTACTTC. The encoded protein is CASSPSVSYEQYF.

The chain's CDR3 is CSAPTPLRREGYTF. The CDR3 DNA reads as TGCAGTGCCCCCACCCCGTTGAGACGGGAGGGCTACACCTTC. The chain combines TRBV20-1 with TRBJ1-2; D remains ambiguous. V lost 6 bases and J 8 bases, leaving 22 bases between the germline ends. CDR3 length: 14 residues. The germline V gene encodes CDR1 DFQATT and CDR2 SNEGSKA (reference sequence).

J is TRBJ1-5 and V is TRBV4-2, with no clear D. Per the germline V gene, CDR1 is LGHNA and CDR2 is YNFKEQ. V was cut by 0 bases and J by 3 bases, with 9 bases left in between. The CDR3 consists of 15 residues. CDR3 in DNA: TGTGCCAGCAGCCAAGATGCGGGGTCCAATCAGCCCCAGCATTTT. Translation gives CASSQDAGSNQPQHF.

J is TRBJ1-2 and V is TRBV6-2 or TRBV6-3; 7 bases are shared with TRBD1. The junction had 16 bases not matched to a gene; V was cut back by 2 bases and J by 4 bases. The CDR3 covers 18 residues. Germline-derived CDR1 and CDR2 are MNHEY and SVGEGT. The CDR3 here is CASSYPHTHTWDSYGYTF. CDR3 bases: TGTGCCAGCAGTTACCCGCACACGCACACTTGGGACAGCTATGGCTACACCTTC.

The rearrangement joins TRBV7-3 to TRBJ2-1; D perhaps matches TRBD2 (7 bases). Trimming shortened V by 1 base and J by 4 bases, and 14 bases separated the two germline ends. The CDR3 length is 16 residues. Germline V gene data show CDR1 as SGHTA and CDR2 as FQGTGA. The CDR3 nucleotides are TGTGCCAGCAGCTTAAGTGGCGGGGGCCTTTACAATGAGCAGTTCTTC. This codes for CASSLSGGGLYNEQFF.

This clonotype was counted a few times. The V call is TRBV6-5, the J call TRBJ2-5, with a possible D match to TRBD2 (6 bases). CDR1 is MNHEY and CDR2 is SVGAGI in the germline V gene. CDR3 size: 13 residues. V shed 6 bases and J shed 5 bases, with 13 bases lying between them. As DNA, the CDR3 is TGTGCCAGCAGGAGGGGACGGGGGGAGACCCAGTACTTC. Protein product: CASRRGRGETQYF.

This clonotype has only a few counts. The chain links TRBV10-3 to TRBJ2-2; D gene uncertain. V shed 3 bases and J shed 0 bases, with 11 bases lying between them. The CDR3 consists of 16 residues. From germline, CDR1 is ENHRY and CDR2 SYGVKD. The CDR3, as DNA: TGTGCCATCAGTGACGGGTCGTTCGCGAACACCGGGGAGCTGTTTTTT. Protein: CAISDGSFANTGELFF.